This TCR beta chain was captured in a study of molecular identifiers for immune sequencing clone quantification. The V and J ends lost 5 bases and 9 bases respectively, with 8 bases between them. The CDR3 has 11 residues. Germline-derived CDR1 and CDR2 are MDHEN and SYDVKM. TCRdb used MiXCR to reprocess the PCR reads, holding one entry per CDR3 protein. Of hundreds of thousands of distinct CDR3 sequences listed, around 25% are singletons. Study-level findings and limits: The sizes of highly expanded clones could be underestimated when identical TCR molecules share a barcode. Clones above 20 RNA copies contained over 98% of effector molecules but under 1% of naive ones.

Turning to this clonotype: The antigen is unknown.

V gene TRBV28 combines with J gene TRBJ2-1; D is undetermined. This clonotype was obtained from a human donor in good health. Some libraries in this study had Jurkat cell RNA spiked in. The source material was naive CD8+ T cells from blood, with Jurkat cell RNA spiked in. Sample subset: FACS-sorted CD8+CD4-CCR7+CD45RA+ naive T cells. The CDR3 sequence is CASSEWGEQFF. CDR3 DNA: TGTGCCAGCAGTGAGTGGGGTGAGCAGTTCTTC.